The 22 T cell receptor beta chains below come from one sample, sequenced in a study of cytomegalovirus exposure and HLA in healthy donors. The PCR had 60 Vbeta and 13 Jbeta primers. The data were produced by immunoSEQ multiplex PCR, yet TCRdb's version contains in-frame clones alone and is incomplete. The repertoire holds 150,000 to 200,000 clones, with 85% as singletons. Sequencing used PBMCs. These receptors originate from a man younger than 35 in good health and CMV-seropositive.

The chain couples TRBV6-6 to TRBJ2-1; D call uncertain. The V end was cut by 2 bases, the J end by 6 bases, with 8 bases between. Germline V gene sequence: CDR1 MNHNY, CDR2 SVGAGI (reference sequence). CDR3 length equals 13 residues. CDR3 nucleotides: TGTGCCAGCAGTTACACAGCAACCAATGAGCAGTTCTTC. Translation: CASSYTATNEQFF.

This clone was seen a few times. The V gene is TRBV7-9, the J gene TRBJ1-4; D might be TRBD1 (6 bases). The germline V gene encodes CDR1 SEHNR and CDR2 FQNEAQ (reference sequence). The CDR3 is 15 amino acids. V dropped 5 bases and J dropped 0 bases, with 10 bases sitting between them. CDR3 coding DNA: TGTGCCAGCAGCGGAAACAGGGCAACTAATGAAAAACTGTTTTTT. Amino acids: CASSGNRATNEKLFF.

The genes are TRBV27 and TRBJ2-7; 7 positions match TRBD1. Germline lookup yields CDR1 MNHEY and CDR2 SMNVEV (reference sequence). CDR3 length: 13 amino acids. V was clipped by 3 bases and J by 3 bases; unmatched bases: 2. This chain's CDR3 is CASSLTGIYEQYF. CDR3 nucleotides: TGTGCCAGCAGTTTGACAGGGATCTACGAGCAGTACTTC.

The CDR3 bases are TGTGCCAGCTCACCACGGATAGGGGACATGGGAGATACGCAGTATTTT. It is translated as CASSPRIGDMGDTQYF. J is TRBJ2-3 and V is TRBV18, with D possibly TRBD1 on 6 matching bases. Per the germline V gene, CDR1 is KGHSH and CDR2 is LQKENI. Trimming cost V 1 base and J 5 bases, with 16 bases left between them. The CDR3 length is 16 residues.

V gene TRBV6-1 combines with J gene TRBJ2-2; 10 bases map to TRBD1. Germline CDR1 reads MNHNS; CDR2 reads SASEGT. The CDR3 runs to 16 residues. The trim removed 0 bases at V and 5 bases at J, leaving 3 bases unmatched. The DNA of the CDR3 is TGTGCCAGCAGTGAAGCAGACAGGGGGCCTACCGGGGAGCTGTTTTTT. This gives the protein CASSEADRGPTGELFF.

The rearrangement uses TRBV30 and TRBJ2-1; D uncertain. The germline gives CDR1 GTSNPN, CDR2 SVGIG (reference sequence). The CDR3 runs to 13 residues. V was cut by 3 bases and J by 4 bases, with 10 bases left in between. The CDR3 reads CAWSRYRYNEQFF. CDR3 nucleotides: TGTGCCTGGAGCAGGTACCGTTACAATGAGCAGTTCTTC.

The genes are TRBV5-5 and TRBJ2-5; TRBD1 agrees at 9 bases. Germline V CDR1 and CDR2: SGHKS, YYEKEE (reference sequence). CDR3 length equals 13 residues. The junction had 3 bases not matched to a gene; V was cut back by 0 bases and J by 9 bases. The CDR3 region is CASSLDRGQSQYF. As DNA, the CDR3 is TGTGCCAGCAGCTTGGACAGGGGGCAGTCCCAGTACTTC.

The chain combines TRBV2 with TRBJ1-1; the D gene is possibly TRBD1 (6 bases). Trimming took 1 base from V and 4 from J, leaving 13 bases between them. Germline assignment: CDR1 SNHLY and CDR2 FYNNEI. The CDR3 contains 15 residues. CDR3 amino acids: CASSEVGGRGTEAFF. The CDR3 DNA reads as TGTGCCAGCAGTGAAGTGGGGGGGCGAGGCACTGAAGCTTTCTTT.

CDR3 in DNA: TGTGCCTGGAGTGGGGACAGCAGCCTCGCATTGTCTGGGGCCAACGTCCTGACTTTC. It specifies CAWSGDSSLALSGANVLTF. The chain uses TRBV30 and TRBJ2-6, with 7 bases fitting TRBD1. Germline CDR1 and CDR2: GTSNPN and SVGIG (reference sequence). The V gene end was trimmed by 1 base and the J gene end by 1 base; junction bases not matched to a gene: 13. This CDR3 comprises 19 residues.

The chain links TRBV19 to TRBJ1-5, with D possibly TRBD1 on 5 matching bases. V was shortened by 3 bases and J by 5 bases, with 11 bases between the two germline ends. The CDR3 runs 14 residues. Per germline, CDR1 LNHDA and CDR2 SQIVND (reference sequence). The CDR3 region has the DNA TGTGCCAGTAGTATGGGGGGTCCCCATCAGCCCCAGCATTTT. Translation: CASSMGGPHQPQHF. The complete variable domain, with remaining parts taken from reference TRBV19 and TRBJ1-5, reads DGGITQSPKYLFRKEGQNVTLSCEQNLNHDAMYWYRQDPGQGLRLIYYSQIVNDFQKGDIAEGYSVSREKKESFPLTVTSAQKNPTAFYLCASSMGGPHQPQHFGDGTRLSIL.

V and J are TRBV19 and TRBJ2-2, with TRBD2 identical over 9 bases. The V gene's germline CDR1 is LNHDA and CDR2 SQIVND (reference sequence). V was clipped by 6 bases and J by 6 bases; unmatched bases: 2. The CDR3 is 13 amino acids. The CDR3 DNA reads TGTGCCAGTAGCCGCGGGGGGGCCGGGGAGCTGTTTTTT. This codes for CASSRGGAGELFF.

The chain recombines TRBV18 with TRBJ2-2; TRBD1 aligns across 7 bases. Germline V CDR1 and CDR2: KGHSH, LQKENI. Trimming at V came to 7 bases and at J to 4 bases, leaving 6 bases not matched to a gene. This CDR3 contains 14 residues. CDR3: CASLKGQSTGELFF. CDR3 nucleotides: TGTGCCAGCTTAAAGGGACAGAGCACCGGGGAGCTGTTTTTT.

The chain carries TRBV9 and TRBJ1-2; no clear D. The germline CDR1 and CDR2 sequences are SGDLS and YYNGEE. CDR3 size: 14 residues. Trimming left V 4 bases short and J 0 bases short, with 10 bases between. In DNA form, the CDR3 reads TGTGCCAGCAGCCACGGTGGAGCTAACTATGGCTACACCTTC. This sequence encodes CASSHGGANYGYTF.

This chain joins TRBV6-1 and TRBJ2-3; unclear D gene. The CDR3 contains 11 residues. CDR1 MNHNS and CDR2 SASEGT come from the germline V gene. This chain's CDR3 is CASLFIGTQYF. For the CDR3, the DNA is TGTGCGTCCCTCTTCATCGGGACGCAGTATTTT.

A few counts support this clone. The V call is TRBV7-6, the J call TRBJ2-1; possible D gene TRBD1, 6 bases. The germline V gene encodes CDR1 SGHVS and CDR2 FNYEAQ. V lost 4 bases and J lost 7, with 14 bases in between. The length of the CDR3 is 14 residues. The CDR3 region is CASSSRQVGNEQFF. DNA for the CDR3: TGTGCCAGCAGCTCACGACAGGTTGGGAATGAGCAGTTCTTC.

The rearrangement uses TRBV6-1 and TRBJ2-1; 13 bases agree with TRBD2. The CDR3 sequence is 15 residues long. Germline loops: CDR1 MNHNS, CDR2 SASEGT. With 7 bases clipped from V and 7 bases from J, the junction kept 7 bases outside the gene matches. Here the CDR3 DNA reads TGTGCCAGCACCCCACTAGCGGGGGGGCGGAATGAGCAGTTCTTC. Its translation is CASTPLAGGRNEQFF.

The chain uses TRBV6-5 and TRBJ2-7, with 11 bases that match TRBD2. The CDR3 is made up of 16 amino acids. The germline V gene has CDR1 MNHEY and CDR2 SVGAGI. Trimming at V came to 0 bases and at J to 3 bases, leaving 4 bases not matched to a gene. In nucleotides, the CDR3 is TGTGCCAGCAGTTACTCCGGACTAGCGGGCGTCTACGAGCAGTACTTC. Translating it yields CASSYSGLAGVYEQYF.

The chain joins TRBV27 to TRBJ2-7; a possible D gene is TRBD1 (5 bases). Germline-derived CDR1 and CDR2 are MNHEY and SMNVEV (reference sequence). V was pared by 8 bases and J by 7 bases, with 21 bases between. This CDR3 spans 14 amino acids. CDR3 sequence: CASAVGTGRGEQYF. The CDR3 nucleotides read TGTGCCAGCGCGGTTGGCACGGGTAGGGGTGAGCAGTACTTC.

V is TRBV5-1 and J is TRBJ2-3, with TRBD2 identical over 13 bases. In germline, CDR1 is SGHRS, CDR2 YFSETQ. Germline trimming cut 4 bases from V and 1 base from J; bases unmatched to any gene: 9. The CDR3 spans 18 residues. The CDR3: CASSPKLAGGPGTDTQYF. The CDR3 nucleotides are TGCGCCAGCAGCCCGAAACTAGCGGGGGGGCCCGGCACAGATACGCAGTATTTT.

The chain is built from TRBV29-1 and TRBJ1-3; TRBD1 aligns across 7 bases. This CDR3 contains 14 residues. V lost 1 base and J lost 4; bases outside the gene matches: 4. Looked up from germline, CDR1 is SQVTM and CDR2 is ANQGSEA. The CDR3: CSVEAGTAGNTIYF. CDR3 DNA: TGCAGCGTTGAAGCCGGGACAGCAGGAAACACCATATATTTT.

Only a few counts were recorded for this clone. This chain joins TRBV6-5 and TRBJ2-3, with D possibly TRBD2 on 6 matching bases. The V and J ends lost 6 bases and 13 bases respectively, with 14 bases between them. The CDR3 covers 11 residues. The V gene's germline CDR1 is MNHEY and CDR2 SVGAGI. DNA of the CDR3: TGTGCCAGCAGGAAACCGGGAGCCGAGTATTTT. This codes for CASRKPGAEYF.

The gene calls are TRBV29-1 and TRBJ2-7, with D possibly TRBD2 on 6 matching bases. Germline CDR1 and CDR2: SQVTM and ANQGSEA. The CDR3 extends over 15 amino acids. With 3 bases removed from V and 6 bases from J, the gap between germline ends came to 21 bases. The CDR3 sequence: CSVDGLGGGVGEQYF. The DNA of the CDR3 is TGCAGCGTTGATGGCCTGGGAGGAGGGGTGGGCGAGCAGTACTTC.